These T cell receptor beta chains were read from a single sample in a study of Graves' ophthalmopathy and Graves' hyperthyroidism. TCRdb ran MiXCR on the multiplex PCR reads and lists one entry per CDR3 protein. The sample shows 500,000 to 700,000 distinct CDR3 sequences, under 40% of them seen only once. Sequencing was done on a sample of peripheral blood or thyroid tissue (not recorded which). Source of these receptors: an adult man with Graves' hyperthyroidism. CDR3s include the opening cysteine and the closing phenylalanine or tryptophan. Fields, in order: V gene, J gene, D gene, clone size, CDR3 DNA, CDR3 protein. D genes are given only for firm matches. The size field is filled for only some rows; it gives once, few, many or a size class.

TRBV9	TRBJ2-2	-	few	TGTGCCAGCAGCGTTCATAGCGGAGGAGCCCTTCCCGGGGAGCTGTTTTTT	CASSVHSGGALPGELFF
TRBV19	TRBJ2-6	TRBD2	many	TGTGCCAGTAGTATAGGGACTAGCAACTCTGGGGCCAACGTCCTGACTTTC	CASSIGTSNSGANVLTF
TRBV5-6	TRBJ1-2	TRBD1	many	TGTGCCAGCAGCCGAGGGGGCGGATACTATGGCTACACCTTC	CASSRGGGYYGYTF
TRBV11-3	TRBJ1-6	-	many	TGTGCCAGCAGCTTAGACTCTGCCCTCCACTTT	CASSLDSALHF
TRBV19	TRBJ1-5	TRBD1	few	TGTGCCAGCGAACTACAGGGGGTAGATCAGCCCCAGCATTTT	CASELQGVDQPQHF
TRBV12-3/TRBV12-4	TRBJ2-7	-	many	TGTGCCAGCACAAACAGCTACCAGACCAACGAGCAGTACTTC	CASTNSYQTNEQYF
TRBV7-3	TRBJ2-1	TRBD2	-	TGTGCCAGCAGTCCTAGCGGGGGGGCATACAATGAGCAGTTCTTC	CASSPSGGAYNEQFF
TRBV2	TRBJ1-3	-	many	TGTGCCAGCAGCCCCACAGTGACTGGAAACACCATATATTTT	CASSPTVTGNTIYF
TRBV20-1	TRBJ2-5	TRBD1	many	TGCAGTGCTAGCCCGACAGGGTGGGAGACCCGGTACTTC	CSASPTGWETRYF
TRBV4-1	TRBJ1-6	TRBD1	-	TGCGCCAGCAGCCTCGGGGAGGGGGCGGAAAATTCACCCCTCCACTTT	CASSLGEGAENSPLHF
TRBV10-3	TRBJ1-2	TRBD1	-	TGTGCCATCAGCCGACGACAGGGGGACTATGGCTACACCTTC	CAISRRQGDYGYTF
TRBV5-8	TRBJ2-5	-	-	TGTGCCAGCAGCTTGGGGGGGTCCACCCCTGGAGAGACCCAGTACTTC	CASSLGGSTPGETQYF
TRBV6-1	TRBJ2-6	TRBD1	many	TGTGCCAGCAGTGAATATTCGACAGGGGGCTCTGGGGCCAACGTCCTGACTTTC	CASSEYSTGGSGANVLTF
TRBV7-9	TRBJ1-1	-	many	TGTGCCAGCAGCGTTACTATCACTGAAGCTTTCTTT	CASSVTITEAFF
TRBV24-1	TRBJ2-2	-	many	TGTGCCACCAGTGACCCGAACGCAGGATCGGGCACCGGGGAGCTGTTTTTT	CATSDPNAGSGTGELFF
TRBV29-1	TRBJ1-2	-	few	TGCAGCGCTAAGCCGGGACGGAATAACTATGGCTACACCTTC	CSAKPGRNNYGYTF
TRBV6-5	TRBJ2-3	-	-	TGTGCCAGCAGGGGGGGCACAGATACGCAGTATTTT	CASRGGTDTQYF
TRBV29-1	TRBJ1-1	-	many	TGCAGCGTGGTATGGGTGAACACTGAAGCTTTCTTT	CSVVWVNTEAFF
TRBV19	TRBJ1-6	TRBD1	once	TGTGCCAGTAGTTCTTGGACTAGCGGGGACAGGCGTTCACCCCTCCACTTT	CASSSWTSGDRRSPLHF
TRBV19	TRBJ1-2	-	few	TGTGCCAGTAGAGAACCGGGGAGAGGGCTCTATGGCTACACCTTC	CASREPGRGLYGYTF
TRBV24-1	TRBJ2-2	-	-	-	CATSERGSCFF
TRBV2	TRBJ2-3	-	many	TGTGCCAGCAGTGGGCGTGGAGGCACAGATACGCAGTATTTT	CASSGRGGTDTQYF
TRBV15	TRBJ2-2	TRBD2	few	TGTGCCACCAGCAGAGAGGGACTAGCGGGCACCGGGGAGCTGTTTTTT	CATSREGLAGTGELFF
TRBV2	TRBJ1-2	-	-	TGTGCCAGCAGTGAAGGGCAGAATAACTATGGCTACACCTTC	CASSEGQNNYGYTF
TRBV9	TRBJ2-2	-	many	TGTGCCAGCACCGGAAGGAGGAACACCGGGGAGCTGTTTTTT	CASTGRRNTGELFF
TRBV6-6	TRBJ1-1	-	few	TGTGCCAGCAGTTGGACAGCTGAAGCTTTCTTT	CASSWTAEAFF
TRBV5-6	TRBJ2-5	TRBD2	many	TGTGCCAGCAGCTCAACCGGACTAGCGCTAAAGGGAGAGACCCAGTACTTC	CASSSTGLALKGETQYF
TRBV24-1	TRBJ2-1	TRBD2	-	TGTGCCACCAGTGGCTCTAGCGGGTTGTACAATGAGCAGTTCTTC	CATSGSSGLYNEQFF
TRBV7-3	TRBJ2-7	-	once	TGTGCCAGCAGCCAGGGACATCTCTCCTACGAGCAGTACTTC	CASSQGHLSYEQYF
TRBV28	TRBJ2-7	-	few	TGTGCCAGCAGTTTCGGCCTTACGGCTCGCGAGCAGTACTTC	CASSFGLTAREQYF
TRBV7-9	TRBJ1-5	TRBD1	many	TGTGCCAGCAGCTTAGACGGTGGACAGGGCTATCAGCCCCAGCATTTT	CASSLDGGQGYQPQHF
TRBV12-3/TRBV12-4	TRBJ2-1	-	once	TGTGCCAGCAGCTCCCGGGACAATGAGCAGTTCTTC	CASSSRDNEQFF
TRBV28	TRBJ1-2	-	few	TGTGCCAGCAGCCTTCCGGGGACACCCAACTATGGCTACACCTTC	CASSLPGTPNYGYTF
TRBV12-3/TRBV12-4	TRBJ2-5	-	-	TGTGCCAGCAGTCCCTACAATCAGCCCCAGTACTTC	CASSPYNQPQYF
TRBV20-1	TRBJ2-2	-	-	TGCAGTGCTAGGAGACTGACCGGGGAGCTGTTTTTT	CSARRLTGELFF
TRBV11-2	TRBJ1-1	-	many	TGTGCCAGCAGCTTAGTTCGGGGTTATAACACTGAAGCTTTCTTT	CASSLVRGYNTEAFF
TRBV28	TRBJ1-2	TRBD1	many	TGTGCCAGCAGTTTATCCTCCGGGACAGGGTTCACCTTC	CASSLSSGTGFTF
TRBV28	TRBJ1-2	-	few	TGTGCCAGCAGTTTAATGGGCGGAAACTATGGCTACACCTTC	CASSLMGGNYGYTF
TRBV7-2	TRBJ1-1	TRBD1	many	TGTGCCAGCAGACTAGGTGGGGGACAGGGGGCTTTCGCTGAAGCTTTCTTT	CASRLGGGQGAFAEAFF
TRBV5-8	TRBJ1-1	TRBD1	many	TGTGCCAGCAGCTCGACAGGGCGCGGCACTGAAGCTTTCTTT	CASSSTGRGTEAFF
TRBV2	TRBJ1-1	-	-	TGTGCCAGCAGTGAAGTCACAGGGAGTTGGACTGAAGCTTTCTTT	CASSEVTGSWTEAFF
TRBV29-1	TRBJ2-5	-	many	TGCAGCGTTGGAAAGGGGAAGGGATGGGACCAAGAGACCCAGTACTTC	CSVGKGKGWDQETQYF
TRBV5-1	TRBJ2-7	-	-	TGCGCCAGCAGCTTGATTTGGGGGGACTACGAGCAGTACTTC	CASSLIWGDYEQYF
TRBV7-8	TRBJ2-7	-	many	TGTGCCAGCAGCTTAAGGGGAGGAACGTCCTACGAGCAGTACTTC	CASSLRGGTSYEQYF
TRBV14	TRBJ1-2	-	many	TGTGCCAGCAGCCATCGCGCGGACCCGGCTGGCTACACCTTC	CASSHRADPAGYTF
TRBV24-1	TRBJ1-5	-	many	TGTGCCACCAGTGACCTAGGGCAGCTAGAGCAGCCCCAGCATTTT	CATSDLGQLEQPQHF
TRBV10-3	TRBJ1-4	-	many	TGTGCCATCAGTGAGTCGCAAGAAGAAAAACTGTTTTTT	CAISESQEEKLFF
TRBV7-8	TRBJ2-5	TRBD2	few	TGTGCCAGCAGCTTAGGAGCGGGAGTGGCATTAGAGACCCAGTACTTC	CASSLGAGVALETQYF
TRBV6-1	TRBJ1-6	-	few	TGTGCCAGCACCCGCGAGGGGAGGAGACAGGTTAATAATTCACCCCTCCACTTT	CASTREGRRQVNNSPLHF
TRBV9	TRBJ2-5	-	-	TGTGCCAGCAGCGTTGGTGGGCGGCAACAAGAGACCCAGTACTTC	CASSVGGRQQETQYF
TRBV20-1	TRBJ1-5	-	-	TGCAGTGCTAGAGGAGCGGGACATAGCAATCAGCCCCAGCATTTT	CSARGAGHSNQPQHF